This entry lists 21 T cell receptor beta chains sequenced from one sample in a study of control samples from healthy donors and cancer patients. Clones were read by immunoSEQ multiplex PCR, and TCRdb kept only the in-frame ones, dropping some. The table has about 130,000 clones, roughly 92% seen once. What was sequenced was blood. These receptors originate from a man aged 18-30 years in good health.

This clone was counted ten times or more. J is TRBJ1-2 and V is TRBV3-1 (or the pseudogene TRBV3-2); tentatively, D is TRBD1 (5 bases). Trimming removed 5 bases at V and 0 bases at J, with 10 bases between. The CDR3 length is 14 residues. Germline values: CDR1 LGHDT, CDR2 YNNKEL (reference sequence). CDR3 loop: CASSLQQANYGYTF. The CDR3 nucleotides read TGTGCCAGCAGCTTACAACAGGCTAACTATGGCTACACCTTC.

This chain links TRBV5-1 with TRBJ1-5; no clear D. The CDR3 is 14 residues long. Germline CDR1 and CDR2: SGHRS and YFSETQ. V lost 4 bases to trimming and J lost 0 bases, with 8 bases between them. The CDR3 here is CASSPGNSNQPQHF. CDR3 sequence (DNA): TGCGCCAGCAGCCCCGGAAATAGCAATCAGCCCCAGCATTTT.

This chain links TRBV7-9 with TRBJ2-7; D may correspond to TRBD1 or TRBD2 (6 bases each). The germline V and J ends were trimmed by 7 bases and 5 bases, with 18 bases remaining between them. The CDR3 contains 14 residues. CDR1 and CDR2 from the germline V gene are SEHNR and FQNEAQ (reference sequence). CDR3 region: CASTPKGGSHEQYF. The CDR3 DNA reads TGTGCCAGCACCCCCAAGGGGGGCTCTCACGAGCAGTACTTC.

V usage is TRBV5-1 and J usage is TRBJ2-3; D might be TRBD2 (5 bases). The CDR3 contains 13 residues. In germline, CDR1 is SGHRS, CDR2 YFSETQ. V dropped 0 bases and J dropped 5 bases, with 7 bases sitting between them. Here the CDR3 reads CASSLGGEDTQYF. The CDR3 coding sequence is TGCGCCAGCAGCTTGGGGGGAGAAGATACGCAGTATTTT.

The CDR3 sequence: CASSQELVQALAFF. As DNA, the CDR3 is TGCGCCAGCAGCCAAGAGTTGGTGCAGGCGCTAGCTTTCTTT. The chain links TRBV4-1 to TRBJ1-1; D not certain. Trimming pared 0 bases from V and 10 bases from J, leaving 15 bases between. The CDR3 has 14 amino acids. Germline V gene lookup returns CDR1 MGHRA and CDR2 YSYEKL.

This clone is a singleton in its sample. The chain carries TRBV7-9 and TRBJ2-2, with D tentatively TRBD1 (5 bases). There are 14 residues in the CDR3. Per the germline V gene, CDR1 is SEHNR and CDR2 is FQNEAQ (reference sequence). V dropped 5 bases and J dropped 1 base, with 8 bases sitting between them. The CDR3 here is CASSRTGNTGELFF. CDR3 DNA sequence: TGTGCCAGCAGCCGCACAGGGAACACCGGGGAGCTGTTTTTT.

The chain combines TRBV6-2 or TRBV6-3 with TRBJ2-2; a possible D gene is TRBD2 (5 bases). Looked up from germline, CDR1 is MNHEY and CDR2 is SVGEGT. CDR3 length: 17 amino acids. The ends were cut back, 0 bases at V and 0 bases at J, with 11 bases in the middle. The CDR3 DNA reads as TGTGCCAGCAGTTACTCCTCCGGAGCGGCGAACACCGGGGAGCTGTTTTTT. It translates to CASSYSSGAANTGELFF.

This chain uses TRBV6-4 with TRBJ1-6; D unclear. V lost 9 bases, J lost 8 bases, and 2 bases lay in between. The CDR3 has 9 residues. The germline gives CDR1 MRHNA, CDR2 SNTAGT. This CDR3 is CARDSPLHF. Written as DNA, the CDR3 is TGTGCCAGAGATTCACCCCTCCACTTT.

The CDR3 DNA reads as TGCAGCGGGGGGGAAGAGACCCAGTACTTC. This gives the protein CSGGEETQYF. The V and J genes are TRBV29-1 and TRBJ2-5; TRBD2 might be the D (6 bases). Per germline, CDR1 SQVTM and CDR2 ANQGSEA. Trimming stripped 7 bases from V and 3 bases from J, with 6 bases between. The CDR3 has 10 residues.

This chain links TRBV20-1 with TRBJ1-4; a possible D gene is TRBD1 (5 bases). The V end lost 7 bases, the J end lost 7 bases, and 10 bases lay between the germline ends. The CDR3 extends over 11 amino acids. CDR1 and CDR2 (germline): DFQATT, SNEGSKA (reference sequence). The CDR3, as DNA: TGCAGTGTGGAGGGGAGTGAAAAACTGTTTTTT. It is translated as CSVEGSEKLFF.

CDR3 amino acids: CASSVVSSGGGNEQFF. The CDR3 coding sequence is TGTGCCAGCAGCGTAGTTTCTAGCGGGGGGGGCAATGAGCAGTTCTTC. The chain is built from TRBV9 and TRBJ2-1; 12 nucleotides agree with TRBD2. The trim removed 0 bases at V and 6 bases at J, leaving 4 bases unmatched. In germline, CDR1 is SGDLS, CDR2 YYNGEE. This CDR3 has 16 residues.

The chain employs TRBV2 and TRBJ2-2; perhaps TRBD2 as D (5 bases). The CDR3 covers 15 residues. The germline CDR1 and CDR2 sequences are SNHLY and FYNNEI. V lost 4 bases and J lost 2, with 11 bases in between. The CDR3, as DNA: TGTGCCAGCAGTGTGCGAGGGATTAACACCGGGGAGCTGTTTTTT. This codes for CASSVRGINTGELFF.

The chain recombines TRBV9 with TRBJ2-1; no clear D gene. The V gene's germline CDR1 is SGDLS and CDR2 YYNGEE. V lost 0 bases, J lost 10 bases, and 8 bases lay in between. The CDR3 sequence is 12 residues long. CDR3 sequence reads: CASSVDRREQFF. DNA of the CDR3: TGTGCCAGCAGCGTAGATCGTCGAGAGCAGTTCTTC.

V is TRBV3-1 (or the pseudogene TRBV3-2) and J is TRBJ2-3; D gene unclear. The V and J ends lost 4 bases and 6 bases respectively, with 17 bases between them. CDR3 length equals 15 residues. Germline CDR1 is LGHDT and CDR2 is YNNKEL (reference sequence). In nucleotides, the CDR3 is TGTGCCAGCAGCCCGCTGGGCTTCACACCGGATACGCAGTATTTT. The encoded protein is CASSPLGFTPDTQYF.

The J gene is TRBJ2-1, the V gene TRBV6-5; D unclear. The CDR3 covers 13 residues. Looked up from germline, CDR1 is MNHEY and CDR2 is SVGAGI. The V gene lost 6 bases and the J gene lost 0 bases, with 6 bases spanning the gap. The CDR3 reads CASSVDSYNEQFF. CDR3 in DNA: TGTGCCAGCAGCGTCGACTCCTACAATGAGCAGTTCTTC.

CDR3 nucleotides: TGTGCCACAACGGGCGGGCTCACAGATACGCAGTATTTT. It encodes CATTGGLTDTQYF. The chain couples TRBV10-3 to TRBJ2-3; D is possibly TRBD2 (5 bases). V lost 10 bases to trimming and J lost 2 bases, with 13 bases between them. Germline V gene sequence: CDR1 ENHRY, CDR2 SYGVKD. The CDR3 covers 13 residues.

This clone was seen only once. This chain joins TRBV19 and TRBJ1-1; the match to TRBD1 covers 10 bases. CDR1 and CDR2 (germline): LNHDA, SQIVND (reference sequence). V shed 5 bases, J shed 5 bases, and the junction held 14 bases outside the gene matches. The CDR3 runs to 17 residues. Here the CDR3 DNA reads TGTGCCAGTAGTTTCGAACGACAGGGGGCGCGTCGGACTGAAGCTTTCTTT. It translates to CASSFERQGARRTEAFF.

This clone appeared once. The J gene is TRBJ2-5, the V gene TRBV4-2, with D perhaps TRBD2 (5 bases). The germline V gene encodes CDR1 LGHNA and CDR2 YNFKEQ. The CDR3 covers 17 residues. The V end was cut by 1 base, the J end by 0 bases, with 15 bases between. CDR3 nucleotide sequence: TGTGCCAGCAGCCAAGGACCGTTAGGGCGGGACCAAGAGACCCAGTACTTC. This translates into CASSQGPLGRDQETQYF.

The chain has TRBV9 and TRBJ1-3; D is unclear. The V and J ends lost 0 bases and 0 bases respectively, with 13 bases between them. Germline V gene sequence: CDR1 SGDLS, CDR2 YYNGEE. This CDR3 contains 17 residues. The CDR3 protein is CASSVEDGYLSGNTIYF. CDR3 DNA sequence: TGTGCCAGCAGCGTAGAGGACGGATACCTCTCTGGAAACACCATATATTTT.

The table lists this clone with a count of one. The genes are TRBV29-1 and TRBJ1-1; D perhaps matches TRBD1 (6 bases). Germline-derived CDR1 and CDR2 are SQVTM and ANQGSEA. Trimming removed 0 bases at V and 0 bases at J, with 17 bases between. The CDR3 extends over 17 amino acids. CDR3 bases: TGCAGCGTTGAAGATAGCTATACAGGGTTCATGAACACTGAAGCTTTCTTT. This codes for CSVEDSYTGFMNTEAFF.

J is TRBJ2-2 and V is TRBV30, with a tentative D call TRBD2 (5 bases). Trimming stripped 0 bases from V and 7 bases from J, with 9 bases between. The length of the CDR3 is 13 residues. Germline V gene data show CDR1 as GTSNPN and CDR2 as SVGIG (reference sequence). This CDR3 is CAWSVLGHGELFF. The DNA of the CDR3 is TGTGCCTGGAGTGTACTAGGTCACGGGGAGCTGTTTTTT.